Described below is a single TCR beta chain sequence and its context. Its antigen remains unknown. These data come from a study of OX40 agonist ivuxolimab in advanced cancers. Looking at the study overall: An agonistic anti-OX40 (CD134) antibody, ivuxolimab, was used to treat the patients. A male proportion of over 70% was recorded, with mean age about 54 years and range roughly 23 to 79. Dosing consisted of intravenous ivuxolimab at 0.01 to 10 mg/kg every 2 weeks. General study results and limits: CD4+ and CD8+ blood T cells expanded clonally by week 6 at 0.1 to 3.0 mg/kg.

V was cut by 5 bases and J by 4 bases, with 4 bases left in between. Germline CDR1 DFQATT, CDR2 SNEGSKA (reference sequence). The CDR3 is 10 residues long. Sequenced by immunoSEQ multiplex PCR; TCRdb stores in-frame clones only, minus some. Here the sample spans more than 40,000 clones, 88% being singletons. Specimen: CD4+ or CD8+ T cells sorted from blood, collected in a trial of the OX40 agonist ivuxolimab. The clonotype originates from an adult with an advanced solid tumor such as melanoma, head and neck, liver or kidney cancer. V is TRBV20-1 and J is TRBJ2-3, with no clear D. The CDR3 DNA is TGCAGTGCTGCTTCAGATACGCAGTATTTT. Amino acids: CSAASDTQYF.